The clone carrying this TCR beta chain was counted between two and nine times. Its specificity is not known. The CDR3 has 14 residues. With 4 bases removed from V and 7 bases from J, the gap between germline ends came to 11 bases. The sample is drawn from a study of blood T cells in healthy people across ages. Combining a sample-barcoded 5' primer with a J-beta primer mix, a second PCR ran for roughly 7 to 12 cycles. Template switching added a 12-random-nucleotide identifier to every cDNA molecule. From the 5' RACE reads, TCRdb called clonotypes with MiXCR, one entry per CDR3 protein. The table lists 600,000 to 1,000,000 distinct CDR3 sequences, 25% of them singletons. Regarding the study as a whole: The study regarded diversity estimates from one million T cells as underestimates. More naive CD4+ cells and higher diversity were found in long-lived than in aged donors.

These data were also reused for a study on T cells of mothers and their children.

The sequenced sample was blood. J is TRBJ1-6 and V is TRBV12-3 or TRBV12-4; D unclear. The sequence derives from a boy between 10 and 17 years old in good health. DNA for the CDR3: TGTGCCAGCAGTTGGAACTCGGACAATTCACCCCTCCACTTT. This codes for CASSWNSDNSPLHF.